This entry describes one TCR beta chain. Its antigen is not known. This entry comes from a study of vaccination and CD4 T cells after COVID-19. CD4+ T cells that had been cultured provided DNA sequenced with the Oncomine TCR Beta short-read assay. One entry per CDR3 protein results from TCRdb running MiXCR on the PCR reads. The data show about 21,000 distinct CDR3 sequences, roughly 40% seen once. Treatment described: approximately 11-day PBMC culture with coronavirus spike peptide pools or control peptides (ViraFEST assay). This TCR was sampled from a human donor who received a COVID-19 vaccine. The source was CD4+ T cells from blood, cultured in vitro, collected before SARS-CoV-2 vaccination.

CDR3 region: CASSRGQYSYNEQFF. CDR3 nucleotides: TGTGCCAGCAGCAGAGGGCAGTACTCCTACAATGAGCAGTTCTTC. The genes are TRBV7-9 and TRBJ2-1; the D gene is possibly TRBD2 (5 bases). This CDR3 comprises 15 residues. The V end lost 5 bases, the J end lost 0 bases, and 11 bases lay between the germline ends. Germline loops: CDR1 SEHNR, CDR2 FQNEAQ (reference sequence).